This entry concerns a single TCR beta chain. The repertoire was sequenced with immunoSEQ multiplex PCR; TCRdb's copy has only in-frame clones and lacks some. The table has tens of thousands of clones, around 90% seen once. The entry originates in a study of T cells in localized non-small cell lung cancer. Between the trimmed V and J ends, which lost 4 bases and 7 bases, there was a span of 19 bases. Per germline, CDR1 GTSNPN and CDR2 SVGIG (reference sequence). The CDR3 covers 15 residues. The source material was peripheral blood, sampled before any cancer treatment. The receptor's source is a man between 40 and 70 years old with stage I squamous cell lung carcinoma. The rearrangement joins TRBV30 to TRBJ1-4; D unresolved. CDR3 in DNA: TGTGCCTGGATAAGACCGGGCAGTGGGCCTGAAAAACTGTTTTTT. It is translated as CAWIRPGSGPEKLFF. Combining the CDR3 with reference TRBV30 and TRBJ1-4 gives the whole variable domain SQTIHQWPATLVQPVGSPLSLECTVEGTSNPNLYWYRQAAGRGLQLLFYSVGIGQISSEVPQNLSASRPQDRQFILSSKKLLLSDSGFYLCAWIRPGSGPEKLFFGSGTQLSVL.